This T cell receptor beta chain was retrieved from a study of long-term antiretroviral therapy in people with HIV (dated by TCRdb to between 2021 and 2024). Notes on the research overall: The earliest samples were collected about a decade before the 2015 WHO recommendation for immediate ART, when ART was typically delayed until CD4 counts fell. A retrospective serial study tested whether changes in peripheral blood TRB repertoire composition and diversity were associated with ART initiation and durable HIV suppression. A total of roughly 200 cryopreserved PBMC samples came from 30 adults with confirmed HIV infection and were collected serially over a mean of approximately six years (range 1-12). Among the approximately 30 participants with HIV, roughly eleven were female. No cross-contamination during QIAcube processing was shown when test extractions of a monoclonal T-cell line were performed alongside about 33 polyclonal samples.

Deletion took 5 bases off V and 8 bases off J, with a span of 24 bases between the germline ends. Taken from cysteine to phenylalanine, the CDR3 has 16 residues. The DNA shown is the 48-base CDR3, in frame from base 1. From the germline V gene, CDR1 is SGHTA and CDR2 is FQGTGA. To be included, a participant needed at least one PBMC sample from before ART initiation plus at least two post-ART samples. Every participant with HIV received treatment in the United States of America. Cryopreserved samples of about 0.95-10 million PBMC were thawed and washed before DNA extraction. At the time of the earliest PBMC sample, participants with HIV were aged between 23 and 54 years. Per participant, PBMC samples came from 1-4 timepoints prior to ART initiation and 2-8 timepoints following ART initiation, for a median of 7 samples. For every participant, serial HIV viral load, CD4+ T-cell count, ART history and demographic data were obtained. Using a Qiagen kit on a QIAcube, genomic DNA was extracted from unsorted PBMC, with samples processed in batches of 12.

The immunoSEQ hsTCRB v3.0 assay was used at survey level resolution to sequence the TRB variable region. TRB sequencing targeted a depth of roughly 35,000-55,000 T-cell genomes per sample. Pooled TRB libraries were sequenced on an Illumina MiSeq with a v3 150-cycle kit. The authors' pipeline ran thus. Analysis of repertoires was carried out in R inside a reproducible Nextflow workflow spanning QC, data transformation and analysis. LymphoSeq2, an R package for AIRR-Seq data exploration, was used to implement custom analyses. A handful of samples that yielded fewer than 5000 total TRB sequences were excluded, so that approximately 170 HIV repertoires were analyzed. Of the 188 retained HIV repertoires, some 60 were collected before and around 130 after ART initiation. Repertoires were downsampled to 5000 TRB nucleotide sequences, with summary statistics averaged over 100 downsampling iterations. Only TRB sequences with CDR3 regions of at least seven amino acids were retained for analysis. Diversity was measured with a Shannon entropy-derived clonality score and the Gini coefficient. In the repertoire networks, any two of the top 5000 CDR3 amino acid sequences were connected whenever the two sequences differed by an edit distance of one. GLIPH2 predicted antigen specificity groups and MHC restriction for TRB CDR3 amino acid sequences. Known CMV, EBV, HIV or tissue antigen associations were flagged by matching CDR3 amino acid sequences against VDJdb and McPAS-TCR. Pre-ART, post-ART and control groups were compared with Wilcoxon signed-rank tests and Holm-Bonferroni correction. Here the immuneACCESS table is served through TCRdb, limited to in-frame sequences with V and J called. Missing clones are a known gap in these copies; in checked studies unresolved V genes cover under half, and the rest lacks a known reason. The DNA gave D and trimming, while V, J and clone size come from that table. The sample contains under 15,000 clones, under 85% of them found a single time. The biggest ten clones account for around a sixth of the sample.

Beyond this particular receptor, the publication reports: Starting ART was linked to a significant rise in TRB diversity, yet even with long-term ART the diversity remained significantly lower than in transplant donor controls. The repertoire was dominated across all time points by expanded TRB clones identified before ART initiation, although this dominance was seen to fluctuate and to decrease in many PLHIV after ART. HIV repertoires had narrower CDR3 length ranges than controls, and the network structure suggested an antigen-experienced repertoire that shifted only slightly toward naive after ART. Because pre-ART samples had limited cell numbers, profiling was done on unsorted PBMC rather than on sorted CD4+ and CD8+ T cells. Since PBMC availability was limited, sequencing covered only the TCR beta chain, with no alpha chain pairing. Samples dated from the mid-2000s to the late 2010s, and the ART regimens used may be less effective than current ones. Inferences about post-ART repertoire changes were limited because no data were available on ART adherence, viral resistance or therapy changes.

A word on this clone: The antigen this receptor binds is unknown. Nothing much larger sits one base from this clone, and base qualities are not available.

The TCR sequence derives from a man aged 35-49 years with HIV. The rearranged chain carries TRBV7-3 and TRBJ1-1; no D segment can be confidently identified. The source was unsorted PBMCs, collected 3.4 years after starting antiretroviral therapy. CDR3 region: CASSQQRAVAREEAFF. In nucleotide form, the sequence is TGTGCCAGCAGCCAGCAGCGAGCGGTGGCAAGGGAAGAAGCTTTCTTT.